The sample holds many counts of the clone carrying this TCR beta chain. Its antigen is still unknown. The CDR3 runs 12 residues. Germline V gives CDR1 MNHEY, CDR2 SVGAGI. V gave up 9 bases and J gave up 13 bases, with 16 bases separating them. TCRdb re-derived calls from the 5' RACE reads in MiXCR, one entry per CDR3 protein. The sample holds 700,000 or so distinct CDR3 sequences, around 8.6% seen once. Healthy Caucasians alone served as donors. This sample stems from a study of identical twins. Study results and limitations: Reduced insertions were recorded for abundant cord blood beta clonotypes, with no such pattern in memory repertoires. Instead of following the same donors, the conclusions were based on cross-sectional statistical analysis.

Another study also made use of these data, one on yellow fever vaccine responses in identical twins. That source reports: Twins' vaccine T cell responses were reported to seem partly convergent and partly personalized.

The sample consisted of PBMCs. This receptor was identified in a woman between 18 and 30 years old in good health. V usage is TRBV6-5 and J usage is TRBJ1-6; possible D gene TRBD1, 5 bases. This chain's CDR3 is CASSLSGVPLHF. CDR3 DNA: TGTGCCAGTAGCCTCTCGGGGGTCCCCCTCCACTTT.